The present entry profiles one T cell receptor (beta chain) with its context. The data originate from a study of OX40 agonist ivuxolimab in advanced cancers. The CDR3 is made up of 14 amino acids. The V gene lost 5 bases and the J gene lost 3 bases, with 11 bases spanning the gap. Germline lookup yields CDR1 SEHNR and CDR2 FQNEAQ (reference sequence). TCRdb's copy holds only in-frame clones and misses some; the assay was immunoSEQ multiplex PCR. In the table there are 70,000 to 100,000 clones, roughly 80% of which are singletons. The rearrangement uses TRBV7-9 and TRBJ1-5; D call uncertain. This clonotype was obtained from an adult with an advanced solid tumor such as melanoma, head and neck, liver or kidney cancer. Material: CD4+ or CD8+ T cells sorted from blood, obtained in a trial of the OX40 agonist ivuxolimab. As DNA, the CDR3 is TGTGCCAGCAGCGAAACAGCGTCCAATCAGCCCCAGCATTTT. Protein: CASSETASNQPQHF.